This T cell receptor beta chain stems from a study of shared clonotypes between healthy human individuals. Study-wide context: For every donor, three CD4 naive, three CD4 memory, two CD8 naive and one CD8 memory plates were used.

Only Caucasian adults living in Nashville, Tennessee served as donors. The repertoire was sequenced with immunoSEQ multiplex PCR; TCRdb's copy has only in-frame clones and lacks some. The sample has approximately 720,000 clones, about two thirds seen once. The sequence was collected from a woman in her 30s in good health. Sequencing was performed on memory CD4+ T cells sorted from blood. As for subset: CD45RA-negative fraction.

The CDR3 sequence: CASSFGGGHQPQHF. The CDR3 DNA sequence: TGTGCCAGCAGTTTTGGGGGAGGTCATCAGCCCCAGCATTTT. The V and J genes are TRBV28 and TRBJ1-5; tentative D call: TRBD1 (5 bases). The CDR3 sequence is 14 residues long. Germline-derived CDR1 and CDR2 are MDHEN and SYDVKM. V was cut by 3 bases and J by 5 bases, with 11 bases left in between.